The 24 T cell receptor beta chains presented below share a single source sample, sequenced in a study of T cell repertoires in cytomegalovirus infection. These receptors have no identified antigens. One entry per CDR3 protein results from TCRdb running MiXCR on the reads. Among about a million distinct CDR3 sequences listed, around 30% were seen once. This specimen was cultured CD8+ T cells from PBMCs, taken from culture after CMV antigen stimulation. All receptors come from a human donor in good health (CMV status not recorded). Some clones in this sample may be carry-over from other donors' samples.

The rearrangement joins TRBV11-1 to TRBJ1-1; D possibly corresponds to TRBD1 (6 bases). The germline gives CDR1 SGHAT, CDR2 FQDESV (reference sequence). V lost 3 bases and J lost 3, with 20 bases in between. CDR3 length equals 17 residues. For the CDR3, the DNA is TGTGCCAGCAGCTTGGGGGCGTGGAGGAGTCTAGACACTGAAGCTTTCTTT. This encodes CASSLGAWRSLDTEAFF.

The CDR3 protein is CASSGWTSGEPNTGELFF. Here the CDR3 DNA reads TGTGCCAGCAGCGGTTGGACTAGCGGGGAGCCTAACACCGGGGAGCTGTTTTTT. V and J are TRBV7-4 and TRBJ2-2; TRBD2 matches at 12 bases. The length of the CDR3 is 18 residues. Germline V lookup: CDR1 SGHVT, CDR2 SQSDAQ. The junction had 9 bases not matched to a gene; V was cut back by 5 bases and J by 2 bases. Full variable domain (missing parts from reference TRBV7-4 and TRBJ2-2): GAGVSQSPRYKVAKRGRDVALRCDSISGHVTLYWYRQTLGQGSEVLTYSQSDAQRDKSGRPSGRFSAERPERSVSTLKIQRTEQGDSAVYLCASSGWTSGEPNTGELFFGEGSRLTVL.

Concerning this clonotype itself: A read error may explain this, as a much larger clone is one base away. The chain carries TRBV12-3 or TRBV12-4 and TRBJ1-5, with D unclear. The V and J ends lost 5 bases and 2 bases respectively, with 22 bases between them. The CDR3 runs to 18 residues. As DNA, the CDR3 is TGTGCCAGCAGTGACGAACAACCCCCTCTGAAGGGCAATCAGCCCCAGCATTTT. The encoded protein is CASSDEQPPLKGNQPQHF.

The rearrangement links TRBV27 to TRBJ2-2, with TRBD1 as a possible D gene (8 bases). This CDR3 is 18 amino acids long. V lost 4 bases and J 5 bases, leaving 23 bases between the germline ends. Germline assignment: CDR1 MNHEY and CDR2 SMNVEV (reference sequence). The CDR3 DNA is TGTGCCAGCAGTTCAGTCTACCCCAGGGGGCGGGAGACCGGGGAGCTGTTTTTT. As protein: CASSSVYPRGRETGELFF.

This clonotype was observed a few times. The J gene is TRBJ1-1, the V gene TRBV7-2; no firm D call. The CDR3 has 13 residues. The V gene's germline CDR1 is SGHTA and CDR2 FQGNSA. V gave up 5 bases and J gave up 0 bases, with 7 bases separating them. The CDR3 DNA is TGTGCCAGCAGCGCCAATATGAACACTGAAGCTTTCTTT. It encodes CASSANMNTEAFF.

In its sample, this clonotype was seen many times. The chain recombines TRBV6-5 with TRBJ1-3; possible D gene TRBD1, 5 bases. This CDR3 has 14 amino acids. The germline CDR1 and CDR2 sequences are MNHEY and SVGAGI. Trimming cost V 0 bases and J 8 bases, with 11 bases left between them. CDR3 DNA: TGTGCCAGCAGTTACTCCGGGACGGGAGACACCATATATTTT. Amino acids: CASSYSGTGDTIYF.

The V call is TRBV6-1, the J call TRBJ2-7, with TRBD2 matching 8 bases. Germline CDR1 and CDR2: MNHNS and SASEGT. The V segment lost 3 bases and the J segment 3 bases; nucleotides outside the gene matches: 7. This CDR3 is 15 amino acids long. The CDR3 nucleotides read TGTGCCAGCAGTGATGTAGCGGGGTTAATCTACGAGCAGTACTTC. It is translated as CASSDVAGLIYEQYF.

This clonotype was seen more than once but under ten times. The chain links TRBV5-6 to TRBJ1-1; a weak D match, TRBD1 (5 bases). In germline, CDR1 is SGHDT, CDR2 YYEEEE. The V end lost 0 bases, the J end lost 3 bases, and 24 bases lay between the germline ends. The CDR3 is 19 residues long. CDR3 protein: CASSLGTSLLDGGDTEAFF. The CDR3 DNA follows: TGTGCCAGCAGCTTGGGCACCTCGCTCCTTGATGGGGGGGACACTGAAGCTTTCTTT.

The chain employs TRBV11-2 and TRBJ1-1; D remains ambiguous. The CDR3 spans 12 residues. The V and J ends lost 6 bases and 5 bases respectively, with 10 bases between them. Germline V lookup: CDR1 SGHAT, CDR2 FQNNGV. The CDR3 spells CASRNGKTEAFF. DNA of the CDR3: TGTGCCAGCAGGAATGGGAAAACTGAAGCTTTCTTT.

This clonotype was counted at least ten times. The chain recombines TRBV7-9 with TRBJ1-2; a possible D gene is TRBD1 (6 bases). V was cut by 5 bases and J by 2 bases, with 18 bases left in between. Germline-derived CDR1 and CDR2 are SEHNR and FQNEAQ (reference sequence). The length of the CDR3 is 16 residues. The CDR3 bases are TGTGCCAGCAGCCCCAGGTGGGGGGCAAGGAACTATGGCTACACCTTC. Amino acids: CASSPRWGARNYGYTF.

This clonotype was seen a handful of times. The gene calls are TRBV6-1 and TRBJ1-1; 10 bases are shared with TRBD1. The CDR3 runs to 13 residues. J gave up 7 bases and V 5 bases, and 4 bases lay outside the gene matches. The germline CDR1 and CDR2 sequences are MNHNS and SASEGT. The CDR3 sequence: CASSPDRGREAFF. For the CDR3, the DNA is TGTGCCAGCAGTCCAGACAGGGGGCGTGAAGCTTTCTTT.

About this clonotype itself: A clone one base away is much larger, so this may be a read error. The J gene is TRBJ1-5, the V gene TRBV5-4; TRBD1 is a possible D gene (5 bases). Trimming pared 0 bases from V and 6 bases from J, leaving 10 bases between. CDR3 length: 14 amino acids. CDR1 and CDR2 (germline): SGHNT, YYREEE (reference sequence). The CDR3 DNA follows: TGTGCCAGCAGCTTGGAAGGGGCGTGTCAGCCCCAGCATTTT. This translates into CASSLEGACQPQHF. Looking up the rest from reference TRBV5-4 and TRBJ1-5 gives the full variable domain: ETGVTQSPTHLIKTRGQQVTLRCSSQSGHNTVSWYQQALGQGPQFIFQYYREEENGRGNFPPRFSGLQFPNYSSELNVNALELDDSALYLCASSLEGACQPQHFGDGTRLSIL.

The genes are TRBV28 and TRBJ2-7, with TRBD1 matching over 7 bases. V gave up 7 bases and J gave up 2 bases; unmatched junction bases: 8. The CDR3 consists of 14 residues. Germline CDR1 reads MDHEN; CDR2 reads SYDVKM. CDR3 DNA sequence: TGTGCCAGCAACGTAGGGGGCAGCGCCTACGAGCAGTACGTC. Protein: CASNVGGSAYEQYV.

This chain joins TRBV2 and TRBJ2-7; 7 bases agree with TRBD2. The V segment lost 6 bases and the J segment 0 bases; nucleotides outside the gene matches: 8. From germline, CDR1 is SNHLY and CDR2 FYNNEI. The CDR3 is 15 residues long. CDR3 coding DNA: TGTGCCAGCAGCACCGGTGGGGACTACTCCTACGAGCAGTACTTC. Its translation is CASSTGGDYSYEQYF. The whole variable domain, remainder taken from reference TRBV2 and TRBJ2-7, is EPEVTQTPSHQVTQMGQEVILRCVPISNHLYFYWYRQILGQKVEFLVSFYNNEISEKSEIFDDQFSVERPDGSNFTLKIRSTKLEDSAMYFCASSTGGDYSYEQYFGPGTRLTVT.

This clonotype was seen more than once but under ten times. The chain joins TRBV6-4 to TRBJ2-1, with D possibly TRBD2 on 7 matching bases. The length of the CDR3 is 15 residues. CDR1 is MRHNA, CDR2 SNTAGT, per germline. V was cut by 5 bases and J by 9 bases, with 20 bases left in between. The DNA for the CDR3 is TGTGCCAGCAGTTCCTACGGGGGGCTCAAGGTTGAGCAGTTCTTC. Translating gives CASSSYGGLKVEQFF.

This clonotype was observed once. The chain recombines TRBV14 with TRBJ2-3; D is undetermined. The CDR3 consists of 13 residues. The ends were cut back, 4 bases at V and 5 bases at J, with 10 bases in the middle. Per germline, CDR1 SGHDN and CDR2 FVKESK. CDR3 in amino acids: CASSRAVGDTQYF. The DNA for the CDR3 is TGTGCCAGCAGCCGCGCGGTCGGAGATACGCAGTATTTT.

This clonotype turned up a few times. In DNA form, the CDR3 reads TGTGCCAGCAGTTTTGGGGGGACCGAGAACACTGAAGCTTTCTTT. Its protein product is CASSFGGTENTEAFF. V usage is TRBV28 and J usage is TRBJ1-1; D might be TRBD1 (5 bases). The CDR3 consists of 15 residues. Per the germline V gene, CDR1 is MDHEN and CDR2 is SYDVKM. With 3 bases removed from V and 1 base from J, the gap between germline ends came to 12 bases. The full variable domain, in which reference TRBV28 and TRBJ1-1 provide the parts outside the CDR3, is DVKVTQSSRYLVKRTGEKVFLECVQDMDHENMFWYRQDPGLGLRLIYFSYDVKMKEKGDIPEGYSVSREKKERFSLILESASTNQTSMYLCASSFGGTENTEAFFGQGTRLTVV.

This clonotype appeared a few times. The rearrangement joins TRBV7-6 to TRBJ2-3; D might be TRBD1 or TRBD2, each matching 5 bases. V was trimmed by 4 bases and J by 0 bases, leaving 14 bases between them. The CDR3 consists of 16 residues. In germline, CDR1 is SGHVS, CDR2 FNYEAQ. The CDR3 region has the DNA TGTGCCAGCAGCTCGCCTGAGGGGCCCAGCACAGATACGCAGTATTTT. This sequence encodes CASSSPEGPSTDTQYF.

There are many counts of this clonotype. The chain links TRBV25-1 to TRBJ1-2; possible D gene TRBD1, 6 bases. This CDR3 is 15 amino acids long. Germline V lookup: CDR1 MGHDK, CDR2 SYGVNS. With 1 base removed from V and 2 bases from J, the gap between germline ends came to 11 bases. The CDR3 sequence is CASSEFGRGNYGYTF. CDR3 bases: TGTGCCAGCAGTGAATTCGGCAGGGGAAACTATGGCTACACCTTC.

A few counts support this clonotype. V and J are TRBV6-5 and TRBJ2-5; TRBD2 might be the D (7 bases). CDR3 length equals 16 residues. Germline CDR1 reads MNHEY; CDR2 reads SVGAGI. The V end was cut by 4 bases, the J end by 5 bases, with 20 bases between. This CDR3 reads CASSSDLGGPRETQYF. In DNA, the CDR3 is TGTGCCAGCAGTTCCGACTTGGGGGGGCCCAGGGAGACCCAGTACTTC.

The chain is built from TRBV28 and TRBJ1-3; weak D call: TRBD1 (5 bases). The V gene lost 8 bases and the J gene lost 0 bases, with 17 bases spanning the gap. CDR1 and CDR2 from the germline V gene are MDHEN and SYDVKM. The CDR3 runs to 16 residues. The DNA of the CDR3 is TGTGCCAGCCTGGACACCCTCGGGGTCTCTGGAAACACCATATATTTT. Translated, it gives CASLDTLGVSGNTIYF.

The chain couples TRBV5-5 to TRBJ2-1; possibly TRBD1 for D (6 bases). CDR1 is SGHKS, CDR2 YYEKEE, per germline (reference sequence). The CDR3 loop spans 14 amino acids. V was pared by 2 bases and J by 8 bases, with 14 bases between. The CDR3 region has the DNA TGTGCCAGCAGCTTTGGGACACTCGGTTATGAGCAGTTCTTC. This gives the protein CASSFGTLGYEQFF.

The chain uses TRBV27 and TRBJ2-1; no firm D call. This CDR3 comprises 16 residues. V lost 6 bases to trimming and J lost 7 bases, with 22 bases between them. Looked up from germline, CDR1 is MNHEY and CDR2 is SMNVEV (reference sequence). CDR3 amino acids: CASSPSSGEVQNEQFF. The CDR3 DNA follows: TGTGCCAGCAGCCCATCATCTGGGGAAGTACAGAATGAGCAGTTCTTC.

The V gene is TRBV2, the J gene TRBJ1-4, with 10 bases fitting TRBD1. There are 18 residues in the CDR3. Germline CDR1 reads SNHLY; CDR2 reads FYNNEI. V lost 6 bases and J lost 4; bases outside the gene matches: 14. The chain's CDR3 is CASRALNRDRGHNEKLFF. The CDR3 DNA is TGTGCCAGCAGAGCCTTAAACCGGGACAGGGGACATAATGAAAAACTGTTTTTT.